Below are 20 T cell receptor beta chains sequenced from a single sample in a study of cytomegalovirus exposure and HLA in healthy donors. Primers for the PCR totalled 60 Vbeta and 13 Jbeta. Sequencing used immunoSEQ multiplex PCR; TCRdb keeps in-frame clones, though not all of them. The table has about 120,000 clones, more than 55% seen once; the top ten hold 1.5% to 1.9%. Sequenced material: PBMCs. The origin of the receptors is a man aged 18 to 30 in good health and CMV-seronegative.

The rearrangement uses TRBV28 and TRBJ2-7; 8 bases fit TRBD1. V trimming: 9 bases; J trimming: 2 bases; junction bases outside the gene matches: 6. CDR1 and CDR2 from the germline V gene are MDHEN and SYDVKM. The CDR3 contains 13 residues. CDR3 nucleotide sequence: TGTGCCAGTAAGGGACAGGCGACCTACGAGCAGTACTTC. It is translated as CASKGQATYEQYF.

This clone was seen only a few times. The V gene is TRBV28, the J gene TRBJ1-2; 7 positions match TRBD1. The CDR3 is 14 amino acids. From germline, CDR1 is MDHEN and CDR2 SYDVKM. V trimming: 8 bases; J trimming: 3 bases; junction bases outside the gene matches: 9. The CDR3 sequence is CASGIRDRDYGYTF. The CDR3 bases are TGTGCCAGCGGCATAAGGGACAGAGACTATGGCTACACCTTC.

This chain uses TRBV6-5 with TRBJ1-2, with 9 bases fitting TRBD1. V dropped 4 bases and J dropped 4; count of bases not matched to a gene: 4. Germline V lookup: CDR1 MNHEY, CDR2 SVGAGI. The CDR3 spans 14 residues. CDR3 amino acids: CASSLGQGAYGYTF. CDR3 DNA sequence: TGTGCCAGCAGTTTGGGACAGGGAGCCTATGGCTACACCTTC.

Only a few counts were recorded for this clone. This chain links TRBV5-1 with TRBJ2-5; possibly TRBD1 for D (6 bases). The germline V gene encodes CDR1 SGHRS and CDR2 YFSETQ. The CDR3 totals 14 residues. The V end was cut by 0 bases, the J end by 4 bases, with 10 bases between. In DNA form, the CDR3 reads TGCGCCAGCAGCTTGGCCTTGGGGGCAGAGACCCAGTACTTC. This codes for CASSLALGAETQYF.

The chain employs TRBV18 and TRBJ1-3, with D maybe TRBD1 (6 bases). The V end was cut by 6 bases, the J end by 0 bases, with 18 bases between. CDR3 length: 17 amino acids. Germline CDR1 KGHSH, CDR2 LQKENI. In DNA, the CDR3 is TGTGCCAGCTCTCATACCGGGACAATCAACTCTGGAAACACCATATATTTT. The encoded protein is CASSHTGTINSGNTIYF.

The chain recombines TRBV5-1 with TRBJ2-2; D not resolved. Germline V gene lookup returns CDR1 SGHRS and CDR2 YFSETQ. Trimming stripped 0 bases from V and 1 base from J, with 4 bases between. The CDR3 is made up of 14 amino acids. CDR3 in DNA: TGCGCCAGCAGCTTGGCAGGGAACACCGGGGAGCTGTTTTTT. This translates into CASSLAGNTGELFF.

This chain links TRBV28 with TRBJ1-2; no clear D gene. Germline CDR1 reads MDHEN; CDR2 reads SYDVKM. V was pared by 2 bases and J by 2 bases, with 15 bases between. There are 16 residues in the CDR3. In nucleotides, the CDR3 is TGTGCCAGCAGTTTAGACGTCGGCGGCCTGAACTATGGCTACACCTTC. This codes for CASSLDVGGLNYGYTF.

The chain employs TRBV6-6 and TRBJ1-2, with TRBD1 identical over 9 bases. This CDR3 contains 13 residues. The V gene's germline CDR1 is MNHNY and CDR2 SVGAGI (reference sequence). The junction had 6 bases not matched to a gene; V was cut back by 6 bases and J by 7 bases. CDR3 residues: CASRPGQGIGYTF. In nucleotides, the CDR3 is TGTGCCAGCAGACCGGGACAGGGAATTGGCTACACCTTC.

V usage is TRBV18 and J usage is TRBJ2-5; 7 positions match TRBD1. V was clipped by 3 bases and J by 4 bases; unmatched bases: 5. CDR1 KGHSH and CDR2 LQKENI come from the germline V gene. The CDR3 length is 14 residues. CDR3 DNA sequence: TGTGCCAGCTCACCGACAGGGACCGGAGAGACCCAGTACTTC. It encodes CASSPTGTGETQYF.

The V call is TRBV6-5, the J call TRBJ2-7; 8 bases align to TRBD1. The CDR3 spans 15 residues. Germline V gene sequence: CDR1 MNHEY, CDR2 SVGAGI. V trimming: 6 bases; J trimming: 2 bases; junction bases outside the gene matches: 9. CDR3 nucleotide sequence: TGTGCCAGCAGAGTAGACGGGACAGGCACCTACGAGCAGTACTTC. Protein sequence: CASRVDGTGTYEQYF.

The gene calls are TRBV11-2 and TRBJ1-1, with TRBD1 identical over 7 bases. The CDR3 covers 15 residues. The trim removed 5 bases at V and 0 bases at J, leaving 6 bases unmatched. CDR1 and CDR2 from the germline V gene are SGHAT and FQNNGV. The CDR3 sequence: CASSPGQFVNTEAFF. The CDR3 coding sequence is TGTGCCAGCAGCCCGGGACAGTTTGTGAACACTGAAGCTTTCTTT.

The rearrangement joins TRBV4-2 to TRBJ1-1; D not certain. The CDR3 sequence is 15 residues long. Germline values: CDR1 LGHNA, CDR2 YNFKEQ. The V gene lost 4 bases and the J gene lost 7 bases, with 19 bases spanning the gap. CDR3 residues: CASSPTRGRHNEAFF. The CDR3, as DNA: TGTGCCAGCAGCCCAACCCGAGGGCGACATAATGAAGCTTTCTTT.

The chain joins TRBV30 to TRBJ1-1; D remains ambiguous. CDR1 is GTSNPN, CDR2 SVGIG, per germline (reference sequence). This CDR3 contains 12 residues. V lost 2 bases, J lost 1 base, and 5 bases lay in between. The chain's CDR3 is CAWSRQNTEAFF. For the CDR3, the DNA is TGTGCCTGGAGTAGACAGAACACTGAAGCTTTCTTT. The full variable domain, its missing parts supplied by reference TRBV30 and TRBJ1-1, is SQTIHQWPATLVQPVGSPLSLECTVEGTSNPNLYWYRQAAGRGLQLLFYSVGIGQISSEVPQNLSASRPQDRQFILSSKKLLLSDSGFYLCAWSRQNTEAFFGQGTRLTVV.

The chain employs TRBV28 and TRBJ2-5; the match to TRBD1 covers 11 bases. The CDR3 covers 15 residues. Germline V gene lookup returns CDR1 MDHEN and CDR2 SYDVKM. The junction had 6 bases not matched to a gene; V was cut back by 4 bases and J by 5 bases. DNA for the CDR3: TGTGCCAGCAGTTCCGGACAGGGGGCGTGGGAGACCCAGTACTTC. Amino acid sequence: CASSSGQGAWETQYF.

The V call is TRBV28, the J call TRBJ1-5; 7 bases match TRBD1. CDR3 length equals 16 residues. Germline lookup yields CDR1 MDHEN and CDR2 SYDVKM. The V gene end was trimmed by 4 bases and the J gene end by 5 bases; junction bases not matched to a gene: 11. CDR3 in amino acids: CASSSPRQGIYQPQHF. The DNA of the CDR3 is TGTGCCAGCAGTTCCCCCAGACAGGGAATCTATCAGCCCCAGCATTTT. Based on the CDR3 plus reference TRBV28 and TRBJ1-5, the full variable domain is DVKVTQSSRYLVKRTGEKVFLECVQDMDHENMFWYRQDPGLGLRLIYFSYDVKMKEKGDIPEGYSVSREKKERFSLILESASTNQTSMYLCASSSPRQGIYQPQHFGDGTRLSIL.

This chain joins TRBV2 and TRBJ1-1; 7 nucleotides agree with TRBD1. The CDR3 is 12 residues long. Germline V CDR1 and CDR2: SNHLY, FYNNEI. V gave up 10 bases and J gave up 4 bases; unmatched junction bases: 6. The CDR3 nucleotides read TGTGCCACCGTAGACAGGGTCACTGAAGCTTTCTTT. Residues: CATVDRVTEAFF.

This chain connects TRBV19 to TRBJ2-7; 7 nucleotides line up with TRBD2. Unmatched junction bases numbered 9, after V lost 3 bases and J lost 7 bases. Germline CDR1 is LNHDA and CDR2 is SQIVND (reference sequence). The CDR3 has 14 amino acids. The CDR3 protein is CASSIRGVGNEQYF. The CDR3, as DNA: TGTGCCAGTAGTATCCGGGGGGTCGGGAATGAGCAGTACTTC.

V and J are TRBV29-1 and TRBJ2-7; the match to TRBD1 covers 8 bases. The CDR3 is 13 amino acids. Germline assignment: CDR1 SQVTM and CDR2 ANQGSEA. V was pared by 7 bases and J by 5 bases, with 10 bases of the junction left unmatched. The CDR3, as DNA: TGCAGCGCCCAGGGGGCAGGGATAGACGAGCAGTACTTC. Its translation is CSAQGAGIDEQYF.

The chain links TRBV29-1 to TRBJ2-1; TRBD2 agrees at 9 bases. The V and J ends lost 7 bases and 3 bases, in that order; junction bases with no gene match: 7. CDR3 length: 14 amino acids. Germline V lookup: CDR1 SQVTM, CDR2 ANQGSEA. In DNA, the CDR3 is TGCAGCGACAGAGCGGGGGGAAGCTACAATGAGCAGTTCTTC. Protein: CSDRAGGSYNEQFF.

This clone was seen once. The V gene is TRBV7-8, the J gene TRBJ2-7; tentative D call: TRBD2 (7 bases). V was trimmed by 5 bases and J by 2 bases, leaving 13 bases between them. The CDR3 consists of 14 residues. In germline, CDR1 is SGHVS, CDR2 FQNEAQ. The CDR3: CASSHGGAPYEQYF. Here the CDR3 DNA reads TGTGCCAGCAGCCATGGGGGGGCCCCCTACGAGCAGTACTTC.